These T cell receptor beta chains were read from a single sample in a study of blood T cell repertoires in COVID-19. Method: immunoSEQ multiplex PCR; TCRdb's copy keeps in-frame clones and lacks some. The data contain about 20,000 clones, around 86% of them singletons. The sample comprised peripheral blood. These receptors came from a man aged 45-65 years with active COVID-19. Both conserved end residues are part of each CDR3.

TRBJ2-5 | TRBV3-1/TRBV3-2 | 14 | CASSQDIAEETQYF
TRBJ2-6 | TRBV29-1 | 19 | CSVGTGTGSLGPEANVLTF
TRBJ1-2 | TRBV2 | 14 | CARDSFRTNYGYTF
TRBJ1-5 | TRBV6-1 | 13 | CASSEWAPGAQHF
TRBJ2-7 | TRBV7-3 | 14 | CASSRIGTRDEQYF
TRBJ2-3 | TRBV14 | 15 | CASSQRRRSTDTQYF
TRBJ2-2 | TRBV3-1/TRBV3-2 | 12 | CATHSNTGELFF
TRBJ2-1 | TRBV7-2 | 14 | CASSSSGNHNEQFF
TRBJ2-5 | TRBV7-2 | 17 | CASSHRTSTSVGETQYF
TRBJ2-7 | TRBV10-3 | 14 | CAIRDPRGTYEQYF
TRBJ2-6 | TRBV21-1 | 20 | CASSKNGTGGKGSGANVLTF
TRBJ2-2 | TRBV7-8 | 16 | CASSTRLVGSAGELFF
TRBJ1-5 | TRBV4-1 | 14 | CASSQGRGPQPQHF
TRBJ2-3 | TRBV28 | 16 | CASSPVAGANLDTQYF
TRBJ1-2 | TRBV4-3 | 14 | CASSPLAGEGGYTF
TRBJ1-1 | TRBV12-3/TRBV12-4 | 12 | CASSLNVAEAFF
TRBJ2-2 | TRBV3-1/TRBV3-2 | 14 | CASSQGAVSGELFF
TRBJ1-2 | TRBV9 | 13 | CASSVVGGYGYTF
TRBJ1-2 | TRBV10-2 | 16 | CASSENEGGLGYGYTF
TRBJ1-2 | TRBV2 | 11 | CAREQFYGYTF
TRBJ2-2 | TRBV5-1 | 15 | CASSSGDPNTGELFF
TRBJ2-5 | TRBV5-6 | 13 | CASSLRGQETQYF
TRBJ1-1 | TRBV6-5 | 11 | CASTSGTEAFF
TRBJ1-1 | TRBV12-3/TRBV12-4 | 13 | CASSLQGATEAFF
TRBJ1-2 | TRBV10-3 | 15 | CAIRRTGNPHVGYTF
TRBJ1-5 | TRBV27 | 13 | CASSWGGNQPQHF
TRBJ1-1 | TRBV5-8 | 12 | CASNTGGSEAFF
TRBJ1-2 | TRBV7-9 | 14 | CASSLGTGVYGYTF
TRBJ1-1 | TRBV4-1 | 14 | CASSQDPGNTEAFF
TRBJ2-7 | TRBV7-9 | 15 | CASSFPAGGYYEQYF
TRBJ2-1 | TRBV7-8 | 18 | CASSFSPPSGGAYNEQFF
TRBJ2-3 | TRBV7-8 | 15 | CASSPTGSLTDTQYF
TRBJ1-1 | TRBV24-1 | 12 | CATSDSGGEAFF
TRBJ2-3 | TRBV5-3 | 19 | CARSLSQAGDPNSTDTQYF
TRBJ1-1 | TRBV2 | 13 | CASRETANTEAFF
TRBJ2-3 | TRBV5-6 | 15 | CASSLLAGGRNTQYF
TRBJ2-7 | TRBV6-5 | 13 | CASSFGTGTEQYF